This passage covers 28 T cell receptor beta chains from one sample sequenced in a study of T cell responses to AZD1222 COVID-19 vaccine. Assay: immunoSEQ multiplex PCR; the TCRdb copy retains only in-frame clones and omits some. The table records around 170,000 clones, 80% to 95% of them present only once. The specimen comprised peripheral blood, sampled on day 0 of AZD1222 vaccination. The origin of the receptors is an adult in good health.

The genes are TRBV28 and TRBJ1-2; the D is unclear. CDR3 length equals 12 residues. Looked up from germline, CDR1 is MDHEN and CDR2 is SYDVKM. The germline V and J ends were trimmed by 3 bases and 5 bases, with 7 bases remaining between them. The CDR3 sequence: CASSLEGYGYTF. CDR3 coding DNA: TGTGCCAGCAGTTTGGAGGGTTATGGCTACACCTTC.

V is TRBV18 and J is TRBJ2-2, with D perhaps TRBD1 (5 bases). The CDR3 totals 14 residues. V lost 5 bases, J lost 3 bases, and 10 bases lay in between. The germline gives CDR1 KGHSH, CDR2 LQKENI. CDR3 amino acids: CASSTQGDTGELFF. The DNA for the CDR3 is TGTGCCAGCTCAACGCAGGGCGACACCGGGGAGCTGTTTTTT.

CDR3 nucleotides: TGTGCCAGCAGTTACAGTAGGCCGAGTGGGAACAATGAGCAGTTCTTC. This gives the protein CASSYSRPSGNNEQFF. The V call is TRBV6-5, the J call TRBJ2-1; D remains unclear. The germline V gene encodes CDR1 MNHEY and CDR2 SVGAGI. The CDR3 has 16 residues. V was trimmed by 2 bases and J by 5 bases, leaving 16 bases between them.

This chain links TRBV6-1 with TRBJ2-7; TRBD2 agrees at 10 bases. The J segment lost 0 bases and the V segment lost 2 bases, leaving 4 bases of the junction unmatched. The length of the CDR3 is 16 residues. From germline, CDR1 is MNHNS and CDR2 SASEGT. CDR3 residues: CASSEKREGISYEQYF. The CDR3 bases are TGTGCCAGCAGTGAAAAGCGGGAGGGAATCTCCTACGAGCAGTACTTC.

The rearrangement links TRBV11-2 to TRBJ2-7; D remains unclear. The CDR3 loop spans 15 amino acids. Trimming stripped 1 base from V and 3 bases from J, with 13 bases between. The germline V gene has CDR1 SGHAT and CDR2 FQNNGV. CDR3 sequence reads: CASSLGPGQYYEQYF. The CDR3 DNA reads TGTGCCAGCAGCTTAGGCCCCGGCCAGTACTACGAGCAGTACTTC.

This chain connects TRBV28 to TRBJ1-2; weak D call: TRBD1 (5 bases). Looked up from germline, CDR1 is MDHEN and CDR2 is SYDVKM. V lost 2 bases to trimming and J lost 6 bases, with 13 bases between them. The CDR3 sequence is 14 residues long. The CDR3 DNA is TGTGCCAGCAGTTTAGGCGGTACAGGCAATGGCTACACCTTC. Translating gives CASSLGGTGNGYTF.

The chain uses TRBV25-1 and TRBJ1-5; 9 bases align to TRBD1. CDR3 length: 18 residues. Trimming removed 3 bases from V and 0 bases from J; junction bases left unmatched: 9. Germline values: CDR1 MGHDK, CDR2 SYGVNS. The CDR3 protein is CASSDEGQGESSNQPQHF. The CDR3 DNA is TGTGCCAGCAGTGATGAGGGACAGGGAGAAAGTAGCAATCAGCCCCAGCATTTT.

The chain carries TRBV15 and TRBJ2-5, with D unresolved. Trimming took off 3 bases at V and 5 bases at J, with 10 bases between the two ends. The CDR3 extends over 13 amino acids. Germline CDR1 reads LNHNV; CDR2 reads YYDKDF (reference sequence). CDR3 in amino acids: CATSRGGRETQYF. The CDR3 region has the DNA TGTGCCACCAGCAGGGGCGGTAGGGAGACCCAGTACTTC.

The CDR3 reads CASSRELAGGTDTQYF. In DNA form, the CDR3 reads TGTGCCAGCAGTAGGGAGTTAGCGGGAGGGACAGATACGCAGTATTTT. This chain connects TRBV2 to TRBJ2-3, with TRBD2 identical over 11 bases. J lost 3 bases, V lost 5 bases, and 7 bases had no gene match. The CDR3 spans 16 residues. Looked up from germline, CDR1 is SNHLY and CDR2 is FYNNEI.

The rearrangement uses TRBV2 and TRBJ1-5; TRBD1 might be the D (5 bases). Deletions cut 7 bases from V and 7 bases from J, with 20 bases between. Germline assignment: CDR1 SNHLY and CDR2 FYNNEI. The CDR3 has 15 residues. DNA of the CDR3: TGTGCCAGCACGGGGGGGAATGAAAAGAGCCAGCCCCAGCATTTT. Translation gives CASTGGNEKSQPQHF.

V and J are TRBV6-1 and TRBJ2-1, with 11 bases fitting TRBD2. Germline CDR1 and CDR2: MNHNS and SASEGT. This CDR3 spans 16 amino acids. Trimming took 4 bases from V and 2 from J; bases not matched to a gene: 4. The CDR3 protein is CASSALAGGPYNEQFF. Written as DNA, the CDR3 is TGTGCCAGCAGTGCGTTAGCGGGAGGGCCCTACAATGAGCAGTTCTTC.

V and J are TRBV28 and TRBJ1-6, with D uncertain. V lost 11 bases and J 0 bases, leaving 11 bases between the germline ends. The CDR3 loop spans 14 amino acids. CDR1 and CDR2 from the germline V gene are MDHEN and SYDVKM. This CDR3 reads CASFRSSYNSPLHF. CDR3 DNA sequence: TGTGCCTCTTTTAGGAGCTCCTATAATTCACCCCTCCACTTT. The full variable domain, in which reference TRBV28 and TRBJ1-6 provide the parts outside the CDR3, is DVKVTQSSRYLVKRTGEKVFLECVQDMDHENMFWYRQDPGLGLRLIYFSYDVKMKEKGDIPEGYSVSREKKERFSLILESASTNQTSMYLCASFRSSYNSPLHFGNGTRLTVT.

The chain recombines TRBV2 with TRBJ2-7; 7 nucleotides line up with TRBD1. The germline V gene has CDR1 SNHLY and CDR2 FYNNEI. The CDR3 has 12 residues. After removal of 4 bases from V and 4 bases from J, the junction contained 1 base not matched to a gene. This CDR3 is CASSGQGYEQYF. CDR3 bases: TGTGCCAGCAGTGGACAGGGTTACGAGCAGTACTTC.

The V and J genes are TRBV4-2 and TRBJ2-7; D is possibly TRBD1 (5 bases). Germline-derived CDR1 and CDR2 are LGHNA and YNFKEQ. Between the trimmed V and J ends, which lost 0 bases and 2 bases, there was a span of 14 bases. The CDR3 covers 16 residues. The CDR3, as DNA: TGTGCCAGCAGCCAAGATATAGGAAGCAGGGCCTACGAGCAGTACTTC. Translated, it gives CASSQDIGSRAYEQYF.

This clone is a singleton in its sample. The chain carries TRBV7-3 and TRBJ2-5; TRBD1 might be the D (6 bases). V dropped 2 bases and J dropped 5 bases, with 9 bases sitting between them. The CDR3 has 13 residues. Germline V gene data show CDR1 as SGHTA and CDR2 as FQGTGA. CDR3 DNA: TGTGCCAGCAGCTTATTCCAGGGGGAGACCCAGTACTTC. Its protein is CASSLFQGETQYF. The variable domain in full, with the rest retrieved from reference TRBV7-3 and TRBJ2-5, is GAGVSQTPSNKVTEKGKYVELRCDPISGHTALYWYRQSLGQGPEFLIYFQGTGAADDSGLPNDRFFAVRPEGSVSTLKIQRTERGDSAVYLCASSLFQGETQYFGPGTRLLVL.

The gene calls are TRBV18 and TRBJ1-1; the match to TRBD1 covers 9 bases. V gave up 3 bases and J gave up 1 base; unmatched junction bases: 3. The CDR3 extends over 15 amino acids. Per the germline V gene, CDR1 is KGHSH and CDR2 is LQKENI. CDR3 residues: CASSPGTGRNTEAFF. CDR3 DNA sequence: TGTGCCAGCTCACCCGGGACAGGGCGGAACACTGAAGCTTTCTTT. The whole variable domain, filled in from reference TRBV18 and TRBJ1-1, reads NAGVMQNPRHLVRRRGQEARLRCSPMKGHSHVYWYRQLPEEGLKFMVYLQKENIIDESGMPKERFSAEFPKEGPSILRIQQVVRGDSAAYFCASSPGTGRNTEAFFGQGTRLTVV.

This chain connects TRBV11-2 to TRBJ2-7, with 10 positions matching TRBD1. This CDR3 contains 16 residues. In germline, CDR1 is SGHAT, CDR2 FQNNGV. V was clipped by 8 bases and J by 4 bases; unmatched bases: 14. CDR3 region: CASAPLRGTGVYEQYF. The CDR3 nucleotides read TGTGCCAGCGCCCCTCTGCGCGGGACAGGGGTATACGAGCAGTACTTC.

The sample holds a few counts of this clone. The CDR3 nucleotides read TGTGCCAGCAGCCAAGGGCTACAGGGGGCCCTAGGATCCTACGAGCAGTACTTC. It specifies CASSQGLQGALGSYEQYF. The V and J genes are TRBV3-1 (or the pseudogene TRBV3-2) and TRBJ2-7, with 9 nucleotides matching TRBD1. Per germline, CDR1 LGHDT and CDR2 YNNKEL (reference sequence). Losses at the gene ends were 1 base for V and 1 base for J; bases not matched to a gene: 11. The CDR3 extends over 18 amino acids.

This clone was found once. V is TRBV10-2 and J is TRBJ2-2, with a possible D match to TRBD2 (5 bases). The length of the CDR3 is 15 residues. V was pared by 8 bases and J by 4 bases, with 17 bases between. Looked up from germline, CDR1 is WSHSY and CDR2 is SAAADI. CDR3 sequence reads: CASGNRLAPTGELFF. Here the CDR3 DNA reads TGCGCCAGCGGGAACCGTCTAGCCCCCACCGGGGAGCTGTTTTTT.

The chain carries TRBV18 and TRBJ2-7; TRBD2 agrees at 11 bases. V trimming: 2 bases; J trimming: 1 base; junction bases outside the gene matches: 4. Germline V lookup: CDR1 KGHSH, CDR2 LQKENI. The CDR3 consists of 16 residues. CDR3 coding DNA: TGTGCCAGCTCACCAGACGGGACTAGCGGATCCTACGAGCAGTACTTC. Translation: CASSPDGTSGSYEQYF.

J is TRBJ2-1 and V is TRBV30, with D maybe TRBD1 (6 bases). The CDR3 has 17 amino acids. Trimming stripped 3 bases from V and 4 bases from J, with 22 bases between. Per germline, CDR1 GTSNPN and CDR2 SVGIG (reference sequence). Written as DNA, the CDR3 is TGTGCCTGGAGGGGGGCCGAAACACGGCGAAGTTACAATGAGCAGTTCTTC. Translating it yields CAWRGAETRRSYNEQFF.

This clone was seen a single time. V is TRBV4-2 and J is TRBJ1-2, with a possible D match to TRBD1 (6 bases). Germline CDR1 LGHNA, CDR2 YNFKEQ. V was shortened by 2 bases and J by 4 bases, with 17 bases between the two germline ends. This CDR3 spans 16 amino acids. CDR3 residues: CASSQNTRGLVYGYTF. The CDR3 DNA is TGTGCCAGCAGCCAAAATACGCGGGGGCTCGTCTATGGCTACACCTTC.

The rearrangement uses TRBV19 and TRBJ2-2; 10 bases are a match to TRBD2. V trimming: 4 bases; J trimming: 3 bases; junction bases outside the gene matches: 11. The CDR3 is 18 amino acids. The germline CDR1 and CDR2 sequences are LNHDA and SQIVND (reference sequence). CDR3 sequence reads: CASSNPRSGRAYTGELFF. CDR3 bases: TGTGCCAGTAGTAACCCTAGAAGCGGGAGGGCCTACACCGGGGAGCTGTTTTTT.

This clone appeared once. The rearrangement links TRBV7-9 to TRBJ2-3, with TRBD2 identical over 7 bases. Germline V gene lookup returns CDR1 SEHNR and CDR2 FQNEAQ (reference sequence). This CDR3 contains 13 residues. With 1 base clipped from V and 10 bases from J, the junction kept 5 bases outside the gene matches. For the CDR3, the DNA is TGTGCCAGCAGCTTAGTGGGTCGGGAGGCGCAGTATTTT. Translation: CASSLVGREAQYF.

This clone was seen once. The rearrangement joins TRBV28 to TRBJ1-5, with D unresolved. This CDR3 has 12 amino acids. Per germline, CDR1 MDHEN and CDR2 SYDVKM. V shed 9 bases and J shed 4 bases, with 10 bases lying between them. CDR3 sequence: CASVDGNQPQHF. Written as DNA, the CDR3 is TGTGCCAGTGTGGACGGGAATCAGCCCCAGCATTTT.

This chain joins TRBV11-2 and TRBJ2-1, with D uncertain. Trimming removed 3 bases from V and 2 bases from J, with 14 bases in between. Germline V gene data show CDR1 as SGHAT and CDR2 as FQNNGV. The CDR3 is 16 amino acids. This chain's CDR3 is CASSFIPFATYNEQFF. CDR3 DNA sequence: TGTGCCAGCAGCTTTATTCCGTTCGCAACCTACAATGAGCAGTTCTTC.

The chain recombines TRBV12-5 with TRBJ2-7, with no clear D. CDR3 size: 14 residues. Germline V gene sequence: CDR1 LGHNT, CDR2 FRNRAP. V was trimmed by 1 base and J by 2 bases, leaving 9 bases between them. CDR3 bases: TGTGCTAGTGGTTTGGGTGCCACCCCCTACGAGCAGTACTTC. It codes for CASGLGATPYEQYF.

The chain links TRBV7-2 to TRBJ2-7; tentatively, D is TRBD2 (5 bases). There are 14 residues in the CDR3. V lost 5 bases to trimming and J lost 2 bases, with 13 bases between them. The V gene's germline CDR1 is SGHTA and CDR2 FQGNSA. The CDR3 here is CASSVGEVTYEQYF. Here the CDR3 DNA reads TGTGCCAGCAGCGTCGGGGAAGTGACCTACGAGCAGTACTTC. The full variable domain, its missing parts supplied by reference TRBV7-2 and TRBJ2-7, is GAGVSQSPSNKVTEKGKDVELRCDPISGHTALYWYRQSLGQGLEFLIYFQGNSAPDKSGLPSDRFSAERTGGSVSTLTIQRTQQEDSAVYLCASSVGEVTYEQYFGPGTRLTVT.